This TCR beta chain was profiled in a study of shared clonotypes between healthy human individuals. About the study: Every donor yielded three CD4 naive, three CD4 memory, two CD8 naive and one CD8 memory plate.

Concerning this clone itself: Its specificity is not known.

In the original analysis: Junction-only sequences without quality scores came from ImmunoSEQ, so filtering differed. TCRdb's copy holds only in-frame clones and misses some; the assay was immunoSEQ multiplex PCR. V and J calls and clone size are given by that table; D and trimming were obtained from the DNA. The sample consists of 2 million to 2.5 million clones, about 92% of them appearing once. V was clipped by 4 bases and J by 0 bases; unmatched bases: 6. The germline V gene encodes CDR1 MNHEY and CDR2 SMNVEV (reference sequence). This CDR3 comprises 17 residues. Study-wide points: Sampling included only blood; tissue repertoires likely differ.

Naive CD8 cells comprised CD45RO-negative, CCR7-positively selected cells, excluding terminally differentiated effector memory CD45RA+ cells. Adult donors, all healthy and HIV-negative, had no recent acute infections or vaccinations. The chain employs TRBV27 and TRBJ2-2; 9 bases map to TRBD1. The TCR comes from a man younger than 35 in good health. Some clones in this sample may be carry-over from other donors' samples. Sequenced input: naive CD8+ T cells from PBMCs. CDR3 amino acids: CASSSDRGYANTGELFF. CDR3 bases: TGTGCCAGCAGTTCGGACAGGGGTTATGCGAACACCGGGGAGCTGTTTTTT.